Detailed here is one T cell receptor beta chain. As yet, its antigen is unknown. The sample comes from a study of T cell responses to AZD1222 COVID-19 vaccine. Assay: immunoSEQ multiplex PCR; the TCRdb copy retains only in-frame clones and omits some. The sample includes about 150,000 clones, roughly 90% of them seen just once. The CDR3 is 14 amino acids. Germline CDR1 and CDR2: SGHRS and YFSETQ. Trimming removed 3 bases from V and 8 bases from J, with 14 bases in between. Whether given at about 4 or about 12 weeks, second doses were pooled. Regarding the study as a whole: Among the donors, most were white British and more were female, and clonal diversity was possibly underestimated. In the spike-specific TCR repertoire, nearly half reportedly target unmutated variant regions.

Specimen: peripheral blood, collected 28 days after the second AZD1222 dose. This TCR derives from an adult who received the AZD1222 COVID-19 vaccine. The chain has TRBV5-1 and TRBJ1-4, with D tentatively TRBD1 (6 bases). The CDR3: CASSSQGVGEKLFF. CDR3 sequence (DNA): TGCGCCAGCAGCTCACAGGGAGTTGGGGAAAAACTGTTTTTT.